Here is one TCR beta chain with its context. It has no known antigen specificity. It has no much larger one-base neighbor in the sample; base qualities were not kept. This specimen belongs to a study of T cell responses to AZD1222 COVID-19 vaccine (dated by TCRdb to the early 2020s). In terms of the full investigation: A total of over 230 trial participants underwent TCR sequencing, of whom 207 received two doses of AZD1222 and around 26 received two doses of the MenACWY control vaccine. Trial participants were enrolled by age into subgroups of 18-55, 56-69 and 70-plus years, and roughly 150, 30 and 60 TCR-sequenced participants, respectively, were included in these subgroups. The research as a whole found: Because no samples from the day 14 peak response were available, repertoires could be characterized only after the peak T cell response. Only six or seven AZD1222 recipients were SARS-CoV-2 seropositive at baseline, limiting conclusions about previously exposed vaccinees. After two AZD1222 doses, spike-specific TCR breadth and depth were significantly higher than at day 0 and than in MenACWY recipients. Nearly half of unique spike-specific TCRs reportedly recognized epitopes outside regions mutated in the B.1.351 and B.1.1.7 variants. In the small 56-69-year group, the increase in depth fell short of significance, most likely because of low power. Vaccine-associated CD4 TCRs spanned the whole spike protein, with dominant responses in regions 160-218 and 743-854. Most participants were white British and females outnumbered males, and the authors suggested that clonal diversity may have been underestimated.

Per the publication, the time point label means: about 28 days (+/-7) after the second vaccine dose. AZD1222 recipients whose second dose came at about 4 weeks and those whose second dose came at about 12 weeks were combined into one group, since spike-specific TCR depth and breadth did not differ between the two schedules. The vaccinee samples were drawn from two UK trials, COV001 and COV002, one of which was a single-blind randomized controlled phase 2/3 trial testing AZD1222 (ChAdOx1 nCoV-19) in healthy adults. For TCRbeta chain sequencing, PBMC samples from trial participants were taken at day 0 and at day 28 after the second dose. The CDR3 regions of human TCRbeta chains were analyzed by immunosequencing. The authors' pipeline ran thus. TCRs in the repertoires were matched against a reference library of SARS-CoV-2-specific TCRs that had been generated with the MIRA antigen-specificity platform. Breadth was defined as the fraction of unique TCRs that were SARS-CoV-2-associated. Depth was defined as the fraction of total T cells that were SARS-CoV-2-associated. Each spike-specific TCR was assigned to its reactive spike region and to a CD4 or CD8 class using the MIRA data. Log10-transformed breadth and depth values were compared by one-way ANOVA with Sidak's multiple comparisons tests. Imported from immuneACCESS, the table was reduced by TCRdb to in-frame sequences with V and J called. These copies leave out some clones; in studies compared against another copy, an unresolved V gene accounts for under half, and the cause of the remainder is not known. From that table come the V and J calls and clone size; the DNA was used to work out D and trimming. The sample table holds roughly 110,000 clones, of which around nine tenths were seen once. The ten most abundant clones make up 5.5% to 7% of the sample.

V loses 7 bases, J loses 0 bases, and the germline ends lie 12 bases apart. The CDR3 numbers 14 residues from cysteine through phenylalanine. Just CDR3 DNA is preserved here, 42 bases in frame from base 1. Sequences MNHEY (CDR1) and SVGAGI (CDR2) are obtained from the germline V gene. In this chain, TRBV6-5 is recombined with TRBJ1-1; matching of 5 bases hints at TRBD1 as the D gene. This clonotype was sampled from an adult who received the AZD1222 COVID-19 vaccine. This specimen consisted of peripheral blood, obtained 28 days after the second AZD1222 dose. The CDR3 reads CASNARDVNTEAFF. The DNA reads TGTGCCAGCAATGCACGGGACGTGAACACTGAAGCTTTCTTT.